The 28 T cell receptor beta chains given below trace back to one sample, sequenced in a study of PD-L1 blockade in urothelial cancer. The time point was: pretreatment peripheral blood. Assay: immunoSEQ multiplex PCR; the TCRdb copy retains only in-frame clones and omits some. The table lists around 86,000 clones, around 81% of them singletons. The sequencing here drew on PBMCs, taken around atezolizumab (anti-PD-L1) treatment. Receptors were obtained from a man between 35 and 55 years old with urothelial cancer.

The chain joins TRBV5-1 to TRBJ2-1; 9 nucleotides line up with TRBD2. From germline, CDR1 is SGHRS and CDR2 YFSETQ. The CDR3 contains 16 residues. The V gene end was trimmed by 4 bases and the J gene end by 9 bases; junction bases not matched to a gene: 14. CDR3: CASSQGLALGEGEQFF. DNA of the CDR3: TGCGCCAGCAGCCAGGGACTAGCACTCGGGGAGGGTGAGCAGTTCTTC.

The gene calls are TRBV9 and TRBJ2-2; tentatively, D is TRBD1 (6 bases). Trimming stripped 0 bases from V and 8 bases from J, with 17 bases between. The CDR3 length is 16 residues. CDR1 is SGDLS and CDR2 is YYNGEE in the germline V gene. The CDR3 loop is CASSVATGQLAGELFF. Here the CDR3 DNA reads TGTGCCAGCAGCGTAGCTACGGGACAATTAGCGGGGGAGCTGTTTTTT.

This clone has at least ten counts. V is TRBV28 and J is TRBJ1-5, with TRBD1 as a possible D gene (5 bases). The CDR3 has 15 residues. Germline V gives CDR1 MDHEN, CDR2 SYDVKM. Trimming cost V 2 bases and J 1 base, with 9 bases left between them. CDR3 bases: TGTGCCAGCAGTTTACAGGGCTGGAGCAATCAGCCCCAGCATTTT. Translation: CASSLQGWSNQPQHF.

V and J are TRBV10-1 and TRBJ2-3; D is unresolved. V was shortened by 2 bases and J by 2 bases, with 8 bases between the two germline ends. The germline CDR1 and CDR2 sequences are WNHNN and SYGVQD (reference sequence). The CDR3 has 14 amino acids. The CDR3 here is CASSEHGSTDTQYF. The CDR3 region has the DNA TGCGCCAGCAGTGAGCACGGGTCCACAGATACGCAGTATTTT.

By share of the sample, this clone is medium-sized (0.01 to 0.1%). The chain carries TRBV2 and TRBJ2-7; 9 bases are a match to TRBD1. V gave up 3 bases and J gave up 5 bases; unmatched junction bases: 5. The CDR3 loop spans 14 amino acids. Germline CDR1 is SNHLY and CDR2 is FYNNEI. The CDR3: CASSERTGAHEQYF. The DNA for the CDR3 is TGTGCCAGCAGTGAGAGGACAGGGGCCCACGAGCAGTACTTC.

The chain joins TRBV28 to TRBJ1-5; 8 bases align to TRBD1. The V and J ends lost 5 bases and 7 bases, in that order; junction bases with no gene match: 10. Germline CDR1 MDHEN, CDR2 SYDVKM. The length of the CDR3 is 15 residues. DNA of the CDR3: TGTGCCAGCAGTCTCTCCAGGGGGCCTCGACAGCCCCAGCATTTT. This codes for CASSLSRGPRQPQHF.

This clone was found once. J is TRBJ1-3 and V is TRBV6-5, with D possibly matching TRBD1 (6 bases). The CDR3 is 14 amino acids. Trimming took off 6 bases at V and 0 bases at J, with 9 bases between the two ends. Germline CDR1 reads MNHEY; CDR2 reads SVGAGI. In DNA, the CDR3 is TGTGCCAGCAGGCGACAGGCCTCTGGAAACACCATATATTTT. Protein product: CASRRQASGNTIYF.

The chain recombines TRBV11-2 with TRBJ2-7, with 7 bases fitting TRBD2. J lost 0 bases, V lost 6 bases, and 8 bases had no gene match. Germline CDR1 and CDR2: SGHAT and FQNNGV. The CDR3 contains 15 residues. The CDR3: CASRAGVLSSYEQYF. Written as DNA, the CDR3 is TGTGCCAGCAGGGCGGGAGTTCTCAGCTCCTACGAGCAGTACTTC.

The V gene is TRBV27, the J gene TRBJ1-1; TRBD1 matches at 9 bases. Germline lookup yields CDR1 MNHEY and CDR2 SMNVEV (reference sequence). The V and J ends lost 6 bases and 0 bases, in that order; junction bases with no gene match: 5. The CDR3 length is 15 residues. CDR3 DNA sequence: TGTGCCAGCAGCCGTGGGACAGGGATGAACACTGAAGCTTTCTTT. This gives the protein CASSRGTGMNTEAFF.

The CDR3 loop is CASSKESGTGPYEQYF. DNA for the CDR3: TGTGCCAGCAGTAAGGAGTCCGGGACAGGGCCCTACGAGCAGTACTTC. This sequence joins TRBV2 and TRBJ2-7; 9 bases agree with TRBD1. V was pared by 5 bases and J by 2 bases, with 10 bases of the junction left unmatched. The V gene's germline CDR1 is SNHLY and CDR2 FYNNEI. The CDR3 contains 16 residues. The variable domain in full, completed from reference TRBV2 and TRBJ2-7, reads EPEVTQTPSHQVTQMGQEVILRCVPISNHLYFYWYRQILGQKVEFLVSFYNNEISEKSEIFDDQFSVERPDGSNFTLKIRSTKLEDSAMYFCASSKESGTGPYEQYFGPGTRLTVT.

V gene TRBV5-1 combines with J gene TRBJ2-1; 7 bases line up with TRBD1. V shed 1 base, J shed 4 bases, and the junction held 5 bases outside the gene matches. CDR1 SGHRS and CDR2 YFSETQ come from the germline V gene. The CDR3 spans 15 residues. DNA for the CDR3: TGCGCCAGCAGCTTGTATCCGGGACAGTACAATGAGCAGTTCTTC. Residues: CASSLYPGQYNEQFF.

This clone appeared a single time. The chain links TRBV18 to TRBJ1-2; tentative D call: TRBD1 (5 bases). Deletions cut 5 bases from V and 3 bases from J, with 16 bases between. CDR1 is KGHSH and CDR2 is LQKENI in the germline V gene. This CDR3 has 15 residues. CDR3 nucleotides: TGTGCCAGCTCATCAGCCAGGGTTGGGGACTATGGCTACACCTTC. Protein: CASSSARVGDYGYTF.

The V gene is TRBV11-2, the J gene TRBJ1-1, with 8 bases that match TRBD1. V lost 1 base to trimming and J lost 5 bases; unmatched junction nucleotides: 6. Germline-derived CDR1 and CDR2 are SGHAT and FQNNGV. The CDR3 loop spans 15 amino acids. Here the CDR3 reads CASSLATGARTEAFF. The CDR3 nucleotides read TGTGCCAGCAGCTTAGCGACAGGGGCGCGGACTGAAGCTTTCTTT.

The CDR3 DNA follows: TGCGCCAGCGCTTCGGGACAGGGGGCTCCTAATGAAAAACTGTTTTTT. Protein product: CASASGQGAPNEKLFF. The chain has TRBV5-1 and TRBJ1-4; 12 bases align to TRBD1. The CDR3 spans 16 residues. CDR1 and CDR2 (germline): SGHRS, YFSETQ. V dropped 7 bases and J dropped 3; count of bases not matched to a gene: 7. The full variable domain, completed using reference TRBV5-1 and TRBJ1-4, is KAGVTQTPRYLIKTRGQQVTLSCSPISGHRSVSWYQQTPGQGLQFLFEYFSETQRNKGNFPGRFSGRQFSNSRSEMNVSTLELGDSALYLCASASGQGAPNEKLFFGSGTQLSVL.

The chain is built from TRBV7-9 and TRBJ1-2; no definite D call. Germline lookup yields CDR1 SEHNR and CDR2 FQNEAQ (reference sequence). This CDR3 is built from 16 residues. V was cut by 1 base and J by 0 bases, with 12 bases left in between. In nucleotides, the CDR3 is TGTGCCAGCAGCTTAGGGGGTGGGAGAGCTAACTATGGCTACACCTTC. Translating gives CASSLGGGRANYGYTF.

As DNA, the CDR3 is TGTGCCAGCAAACGGGGGAATGCCGGGGAGCTGTTTTTT. Translating gives CASKRGNAGELFF. J is TRBJ2-2 and V is TRBV25-1; D is perhaps TRBD2 (6 bases). The CDR3 spans 13 residues. The ends were cut back, 7 bases at V and 6 bases at J, with 12 bases in the middle. From germline, CDR1 is MGHDK and CDR2 SYGVNS. Combining the CDR3 with reference TRBV25-1 and TRBJ2-2 gives the whole variable domain EADIYQTPRYLVIGTGKKITLECSQTMGHDKMYWYQQDPGMELHLIHYSYGVNSTEKGDLSSESTVSRIRTEHFPLTLESARPSHTSQYLCASKRGNAGELFFGEGSRLTVL.

V and J are TRBV6-5 and TRBJ2-3, with 9 bases matching TRBD1. Germline CDR1 MNHEY, CDR2 SVGAGI. The CDR3 runs 15 residues. V shed 6 bases, J shed 0 bases, and the junction held 4 bases outside the gene matches. CDR3 amino acids: CASRNRGLSTDTQYF. The CDR3 coding sequence is TGTGCCAGCAGAAACAGGGGGCTTAGCACAGATACGCAGTATTTT.

The chain recombines TRBV5-1 with TRBJ2-3, with 7 bases fitting TRBD2. CDR1 SGHRS and CDR2 YFSETQ come from the germline V gene. V was clipped by 0 bases and J by 1 base; unmatched bases: 8. The CDR3 is 17 residues long. The CDR3 coding sequence is TGCGCCAGCAGCTTGGCCGGCGGGAGCGGGGGCACAGATACGCAGTATTTT. It specifies CASSLAGGSGGTDTQYF.

This chain connects TRBV5-1 to TRBJ1-4; no clear D. The CDR3 spans 15 residues. Germline CDR1 reads SGHRS; CDR2 reads YFSETQ. Trimming shortened V by 0 bases and J by 3 bases, and 9 bases separated the two germline ends. CDR3 coding DNA: TGCGCCAGCAGCTTGGGAATACAGTCTAATGAAAAACTGTTTTTT. This gives the protein CASSLGIQSNEKLFF.

On this clone itself: Germline is not matched at one junction end, which may reflect a read error. This rearrangement joins TRBV11-2 to TRBJ2-7; 16 bases line up with TRBD2. The V gene's germline CDR1 is SGHAT and CDR2 FQNNGV. This CDR3 is 18 amino acids long. The CDR3 DNA reads TGTGCCAGCAGCCCCAGGGGACTAGCGGGAGGGCCCTCCCACGAGCAGTACTTC. This codes for CASSPRGLAGGPSHEQYF.

This sequence joins TRBV9 and TRBJ2-7; 8 bases agree with TRBD2. CDR1 and CDR2 (germline): SGDLS, YYNGEE. CDR3 length: 15 residues. The V gene end was trimmed by 3 bases and the J gene end by 2 bases; junction bases not matched to a gene: 7. CDR3 loop: CASSASPGLAYEQYF. CDR3 bases: TGTGCCAGCAGCGCCTCTCCGGGACTAGCCTACGAGCAGTACTTC. Supplemented by reference TRBV9 and TRBJ2-7, the full variable domain reads DSGVTQTPKHLITATGQRVTLRCSPRSGDLSVYWYQQSLDQGLQFLIQYYNGEERAKGNILERFSAQQFPDLHSELNLSSLELGDSALYFCASSASPGLAYEQYFGPGTRLTVT.

The count of this clone is one. The V gene is TRBV5-1, the J gene TRBJ2-7; 11 bases are a match to TRBD2. This CDR3 contains 15 residues. The V segment lost 3 bases and the J segment 1 base; nucleotides outside the gene matches: 3. Germline V CDR1 and CDR2: SGHRS, YFSETQ. CDR3 amino acids: CASSWTSGPSYEQYF. For the CDR3, the DNA is TGCGCCAGCAGCTGGACTAGCGGGCCATCCTACGAGCAGTACTTC.

The rearrangement joins TRBV27 to TRBJ2-2, with 14 positions matching TRBD2. The CDR3 has 18 residues. Trimming cost V 1 base and J 5 bases; bases outside gene matches: 6. Per germline, CDR1 MNHEY and CDR2 SMNVEV (reference sequence). CDR3 nucleotide sequence: TGTGCCAGCAGTTTATGGACTAGCGGGAGGAATAGAACCGGGGAGCTGTTTTTT. Encoded protein: CASSLWTSGRNRTGELFF.

A remark on this clone: A much larger clone differs by one base, so this may be a read error. The chain uses TRBV9 and TRBJ1-2, with 7 nucleotides matching TRBD1. The junction had 10 bases not matched to a gene; V was cut back by 9 bases and J by 8 bases. The CDR3 is 12 residues long. Germline CDR1 reads SGDLS; CDR2 reads YYNGEE. The CDR3 protein is CANRDEGQGYTF. The CDR3, as DNA: TGTGCCAACAGGGATGAGGGACAGGGCTACACCTTC.

This chain joins TRBV19 and TRBJ2-7; maybe TRBD2 (5 bases). Germline loops: CDR1 LNHDA, CDR2 SQIVND (reference sequence). The CDR3 is 15 amino acids. Trimming took off 6 bases at V and 7 bases at J, with 22 bases between the two ends. The CDR3 sequence is CASSSEPPGISEQYF. The CDR3 DNA reads as TGTGCCAGTAGCTCGGAGCCACCGGGAATATCGGAGCAGTACTTC.

The chain links TRBV5-6 to TRBJ1-4; possibly TRBD1 for D (6 bases). The CDR3 loop spans 16 amino acids. Trimming took 1 base from V and 2 from J, leaving 12 bases between them. Germline values: CDR1 SGHDT, CDR2 YYEEEE. The CDR3 sequence is CASSLYRASTNEKLFF. The CDR3 coding sequence is TGTGCCAGCAGCTTGTACAGGGCGAGCACTAATGAAAAACTGTTTTTT.

J is TRBJ2-7 and V is TRBV7-2; 9 nucleotides line up with TRBD1. The CDR3 has 16 amino acids. The ends lost 5 bases at V and 2 bases at J; junction bases unmatched: 10. CDR1 is SGHTA, CDR2 FQGNSA, per germline. CDR3 sequence reads: CASSPKGDRATYEQYF. CDR3 sequence (DNA): TGTGCCAGCAGCCCGAAGGGGGACAGGGCCACCTACGAGCAGTACTTC.

V is TRBV7-9 and J is TRBJ2-7, with D maybe TRBD2 (6 bases). Germline V gene lookup returns CDR1 SEHNR and CDR2 FQNEAQ (reference sequence). V lost 1 base, J lost 7 bases, and 8 bases lay in between. The CDR3 consists of 12 residues. Written as DNA, the CDR3 is TGTGCCAGCAGCTTAGTAGGGAGGGAGCAGTACTTC. As protein: CASSLVGREQYF. The whole variable domain, filled in from reference TRBV7-9 and TRBJ2-7, reads DTGVSQNPRHKITKRGQNVTFRCDPISEHNRLYWYRQTLGQGPEFLTYFQNEAQLEKSRLLSDRFSAERPKGSFSTLEIQRTEQGDSAMYLCASSLVGREQYFGPGTRLTVT.